The source of this T cell receptor (beta chain) is a study of T cell changes during pregnancy in multiple sclerosis. Trimming removed 2 bases at V and 0 bases at J, with 8 bases between. The length of the CDR3 is 14 residues. CDR1 is SGHVS and CDR2 is FNYEAQ in the germline V gene. Produced via immunoSEQ multiplex PCR; TCRdb's table is partial and in-frame only. This table has tens of thousands of clones, about 85% appearing once. The chain couples TRBV7-6 to TRBJ2-7; D might be TRBD1 (5 bases). The TCR comes from a female donor with multiple sclerosis, enrolled in a pregnancy study. The material sequenced was CD8+ T cells from peripheral blood mononuclear cells, taken after pregnancy. This chain's CDR3 is CASSLLTDSYEQYF. In DNA form, the CDR3 reads TGTGCCAGCAGCTTATTGACAGACTCCTACGAGCAGTACTTC.